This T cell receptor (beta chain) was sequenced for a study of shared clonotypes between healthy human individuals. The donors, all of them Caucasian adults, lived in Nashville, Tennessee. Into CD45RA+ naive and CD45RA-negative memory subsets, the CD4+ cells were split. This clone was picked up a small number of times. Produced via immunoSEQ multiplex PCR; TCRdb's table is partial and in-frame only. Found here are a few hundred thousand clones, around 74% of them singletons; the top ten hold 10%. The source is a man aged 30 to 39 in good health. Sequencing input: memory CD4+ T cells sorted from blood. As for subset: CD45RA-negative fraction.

The CDR3 spells CASSEWGRVNQPQHF. For the CDR3, the DNA is TGTGCCAGCAGTGAATGGGGGAGGGTAAATCAGCCCCAGCATTTT. The J gene is TRBJ1-5, the V gene TRBV2; D may be TRBD1 (5 bases). Trimming cost V 2 bases and J 4 bases, with 12 bases left between them. The CDR3 totals 15 residues. Germline V CDR1 and CDR2: SNHLY, FYNNEI.